The 27 T cell receptor beta chains given below trace back to one sample, sequenced in a study of post-analysis software for immune sequencing data. Study results and limitations: Several TRBV segments (TRBV5-6, TRBV5-1 and TRBV20-1 among them) occurred more frequently in patients than in controls.

The antigens of these receptors remain unknown. cDNA libraries of TCR beta carried unique molecular identifiers. TCRdb processed the PCR reads anew with MiXCR; each CDR3 protein has one entry. The data hold about 820,000 distinct CDR3 sequences, with roughly 50% observed a single time. The sample comprised blood. These receptors all come from a girl aged 5-17 years with multiple sclerosis.

The chain couples TRBV7-9 to TRBJ2-5; TRBD1 aligns across 10 bases. The J call may be mistaken, given a closer DNA end match to TRBJ2-7. The germline V gene encodes CDR1 SEHNR and CDR2 FQNEAQ (reference sequence). The CDR3 length is 14 residues. The CDR3 DNA follows: TGTGCCAGCAGCCCGGGACAGGGGTGCCACGAGCAGTACTTC. This codes for CASSPGQGCHEQYF.

This CDR3 reads CASSLSGHTDTQYF. DNA for the CDR3: TGTGCCAGCAGTTTATCGGGGCACACAGATACGCAGTATTTT. V gene TRBV12-3 or TRBV12-4 combines with J gene TRBJ2-3; D is tentatively TRBD1 or TRBD2 (5 bases each). The CDR3 runs 14 residues. Deletions cut 2 bases from V and 2 bases from J, with 8 bases between.

This clonotype was seen only a few times. The chain uses TRBV6-1 and TRBJ1-5; no reliable D call. V was trimmed by 0 bases and J by 5 bases, leaving 11 bases between them. The CDR3 is 15 residues long. Germline V gene lookup returns CDR1 MNHNS and CDR2 SASEGT. The CDR3 region is CASSEAGSGDQPQHF. For the CDR3, the DNA is TGTGCCAGCAGTGAAGCCGGGTCCGGGGATCAGCCCCAGCATTTT.

This clonotype has a single count. V usage is TRBV20-1 and J usage is TRBJ2-5, with D perhaps TRBD1 (5 bases). The better agreement between TRBJ2-7 and the DNA end casts doubt on the J call. This CDR3 region has 16 residues. The germline gives CDR1 DFQATT, CDR2 SNEGSKA (reference sequence). CDR3 residues: CSARTQGLFSSYEQYF. In DNA form, the CDR3 reads TGCAGTGCTAGAACTCAGGGCCTCTTTAGCTCCTACGAGCAGTACTTC.

The chain combines TRBV6-1 with TRBJ2-1, with 14 bases fitting TRBD2. Germline CDR1 is MNHNS and CDR2 is SASEGT. V shed 6 bases and J 8 bases; nucleotides not matched to a gene: 6. This CDR3 has 15 amino acids. The CDR3 DNA reads TGTGCCAGCAGCCTGGGACTAGCGGGAGCGTATGAGCAGTTCTTC. Protein product: CASSLGLAGAYEQFF.

The chain links TRBV5-1 to TRBJ2-7; TRBD1 is a possible D gene (5 bases). The CDR3 has 12 residues. Germline V lookup: CDR1 SGHRS, CDR2 YFSETQ. V lost 5 bases and J lost 5, with 11 bases in between. CDR3 protein: CASRSGRDEQYF. The DNA of the CDR3 is TGCGCCAGCAGATCGGGCAGGGACGAGCAGTACTTC.

This clonotype came up a few times. The rearrangement joins TRBV15 to TRBJ2-3; 10 nucleotides line up with TRBD2. Germline loops: CDR1 LNHNV, CDR2 YYDKDF (reference sequence). Trimming took 0 bases from V and 0 from J; bases not matched to a gene: 3. This CDR3 has 17 residues. DNA for the CDR3: TGTGCCACCAGCAGAGATGGACTAGCGGTTAGCACAGATACGCAGTATTTT. Residues: CATSRDGLAVSTDTQYF.

The table lists this clonotype with a count of one. V is TRBV5-5 and J is TRBJ1-2; D is unclear. The germline CDR1 and CDR2 sequences are SGHKS and YYEKEE (reference sequence). CDR3 size: 14 residues. Trimming pared 4 bases from V and 3 bases from J, leaving 13 bases between. CDR3 in amino acids: CASSPGDEDYGYTF. The CDR3 DNA reads as TGTGCCAGCAGCCCTGGCGACGAAGACTATGGCTACACCTTC.

This sequence joins TRBV7-3 and TRBJ2-7, with D tentatively TRBD2 (5 bases). TRBJ2-5 matches the DNA end more closely, so the J call is doubtful. Germline V gives CDR1 SGHTA, CDR2 FQGTGA. The CDR3 has 14 residues. The CDR3 DNA follows: TGTGCCAGCAGCCCGGCGGGCGGAGTGGGGACCCAGTACTTC. Amino acid sequence: CASSPAGGVGTQYF.

This clonotype was seen only a few times. The chain carries TRBV27 and TRBJ2-3, with 12 bases fitting TRBD2. CDR3 length: 15 amino acids. In germline, CDR1 is MNHEY, CDR2 SMNVEV (reference sequence). The V and J ends lost 5 bases and 3 bases, in that order; junction bases with no gene match: 3. CDR3 in DNA: TGTGCCAGCAGTAACGGGACTAGCGGGACAGATACGCAGTATTTT. Amino acids: CASSNGTSGTDTQYF.

This chain connects TRBV19 to TRBJ2-7, with D possibly matching TRBD1 (5 bases). The CDR3 consists of 13 residues. The germline V and J ends were trimmed by 4 bases and 0 bases, with 7 bases remaining between them. Germline CDR1 LNHDA, CDR2 SQIVND (reference sequence). The CDR3 nucleotides read TGTGCCAGTAGTAAGGACATCTCCTACGAGCAGTACTTC. Its protein product is CASSKDISYEQYF.

The chain has TRBV29-1 and TRBJ2-7; no clear D. Germline CDR1 and CDR2: SQVTM and ANQGSEA. V lost 6 bases, J lost 5 bases, and 14 bases lay in between. CDR3 length: 12 amino acids. DNA of the CDR3: TGCAGCGTGGAAACCGGCCCCAACGAGCAGTACTTC. Its protein product is CSVETGPNEQYF.

The CDR3, as DNA: TGCAGTGCTAGAGACCCCGGGCAGGCTAGCTCTGGGGCCAACGTCCTGACTTTC. Amino acids: CSARDPGQASSGANVLTF. The rearrangement uses TRBV20-1 and TRBJ2-6; D uncertain. Trimming took 0 bases from V and 0 from J, leaving 15 bases between them. The CDR3 covers 18 residues. CDR1 and CDR2 (germline): DFQATT, SNEGSKA (reference sequence).

The chain uses TRBV15 and TRBJ1-1; TRBD1 aligns across 7 bases. Germline V gene sequence: CDR1 LNHNV, CDR2 YYDKDF (reference sequence). The CDR3 runs 13 residues. The V segment lost 2 bases and the J segment 4 bases; nucleotides outside the gene matches: 1. In DNA form, the CDR3 reads TGTGCCACCAGCAGAAACAGGGGCACTGAAGCTTTCTTT. Protein product: CATSRNRGTEAFF.

The rearrangement uses TRBV20-1 and TRBJ2-4; D remains ambiguous. Trimming took off 3 bases at V and 5 bases at J, with 11 bases between the two ends. The CDR3 covers 13 residues. Germline values: CDR1 DFQATT, CDR2 SNEGSKA (reference sequence). The CDR3 DNA follows: TGCAGTGCTAGTATAGGCCGCGAAAACATTCAGTACTTC. It is translated as CSASIGRENIQYF.

As regards this clonotype: This likely comes from a read error, as the CDR3 has no conserved phenylalanine or tryptophan at its end. The chain combines TRBV5-1 with TRBJ2-7; D might be TRBD1 or TRBD2, each matching 6 bases. Trimming pared 0 bases from V and 0 bases from J, leaving 22 bases between. The germline gives CDR1 SGHRS, CDR2 YFSETQ. The CDR3 contains 19 residues. This chain's CDR3 is CASSLAPAGPTGISYEQYL. In nucleotides, the CDR3 is TGCGCCAGCAGCTTGGCCCCAGCGGGCCCTACAGGGATCTCCTACGAGCAGTACTTA.

V is TRBV29-1 and J is TRBJ2-1; 10 nucleotides match TRBD1. Germline V CDR1 and CDR2: SQVTM, ANQGSEA. J was trimmed by 12 bases and V by 3 bases; bases with no gene match: 5. The CDR3 is 12 amino acids. The CDR3 sequence: CSVDPTGGLQFF. The DNA for the CDR3 is TGCAGCGTTGATCCGACAGGGGGCCTGCAGTTCTTC.

The count of this clonotype is one. The chain joins TRBV29-1 to TRBJ2-1; 10 positions match TRBD1. The junction had 5 bases not matched to a gene; V was cut back by 2 bases and J by 7 bases. The CDR3 has 14 amino acids. Germline CDR1 reads SQVTM; CDR2 reads ANQGSEA. This CDR3 is CSVERQGAANEQFF. CDR3 in DNA: TGCAGCGTTGAAAGACAGGGGGCAGCTAATGAGCAGTTCTTC.

The sample holds a few counts of this clonotype. The V gene is TRBV25-1, the J gene TRBJ2-1; D gene ambiguous. V dropped 1 base and J dropped 8 bases, with 12 bases sitting between them. The germline gives CDR1 MGHDK, CDR2 SYGVNS. The CDR3 length is 14 residues. The CDR3 DNA sequence: TGTGCCAGCAGTGAATTGAACTCCCCAGATGAGCAGTTCTTC. Its translation is CASSELNSPDEQFF.

This clonotype was observed a handful of times. The J gene is TRBJ2-3, the V gene TRBV12-3 or TRBV12-4; D not resolved. V was cut by 3 bases and J by 1 base, with 17 bases left in between. CDR3 length: 17 amino acids. CDR3 DNA sequence: TGTGCCAGCAGTTTTTCACCCGAGAGGTGGGGCACAGATACGCAGTATTTT. Its translation: CASSFSPERWGTDTQYF.

The chain carries TRBV29-1 and TRBJ2-1; D unclear. CDR1 is SQVTM, CDR2 ANQGSEA, per germline. This CDR3 contains 9 residues. CDR3 nucleotides: TGCAGTGTATCCAATGAGCAGTTCTTC. Translation: CSVSNEQFF.

The V gene is TRBV25-1, the J gene TRBJ1-2; 7 nucleotides agree with TRBD1. This CDR3 region has 14 residues. CDR1 and CDR2 from the germline V gene are MGHDK and SYGVNS. V lost 1 base, J lost 6 bases, and 5 bases stayed unmatched. As DNA, the CDR3 is TGTGCCAGCAGTGAATCAAACAGGGGTAATGGCTACACCTTC. Protein: CASSESNRGNGYTF.

The chain links TRBV7-2 to TRBJ2-7, with D hard to call. V was pared by 1 base and J by 9 bases, with 13 bases between. The CDR3 sequence is 13 residues long. Germline loops: CDR1 SGHTA, CDR2 FQGNSA. The DNA for the CDR3 is TGTGCCAGCAGCTTAGGCCTCGAAGCAGTGCAGTACTTC. Protein: CASSLGLEAVQYF.

V is TRBV29-1 and J is TRBJ2-5; D is possibly TRBD1 (6 bases). CDR3 length: 12 amino acids. Germline V gene data show CDR1 as SQVTM and CDR2 as ANQGSEA. V dropped 7 bases and J dropped 5 bases, with 14 bases sitting between them. This chain's CDR3 is CSAGEGDETQYF. CDR3 bases: TGCAGCGCAGGAGAGGGGGATGAGACCCAGTACTTC.

The chain couples TRBV20-1 to TRBJ1-2, with D perhaps TRBD1 (5 bases). The germline V and J ends were trimmed by 3 bases and 8 bases, with 13 bases remaining between them. Looked up from germline, CDR1 is DFQATT and CDR2 is SNEGSKA (reference sequence). The CDR3 sequence is 12 residues long. The CDR3 DNA sequence: TGCAGTGCTAGCCCGGGACCTGGGGGCTACACCTTC. Translating gives CSASPGPGGYTF.

This clonotype was picked up a small number of times. V is TRBV11-2 and J is TRBJ2-1, with D possibly called TRBD1 or TRBD2 (5 bases each). Germline V lookup: CDR1 SGHAT, CDR2 FQNNGV. V gave up 4 bases and J gave up 0 bases, with 16 bases separating them. CDR3 length: 17 amino acids. CDR3 sequence (DNA): TGTGCCAGCAGCTCCCCCGCCGGGGCCAGCTCCTACAATGAGCAGTTCTTC. It yields the protein CASSSPAGASSYNEQFF. The variable domain in full, with the rest retrieved from reference TRBV11-2 and TRBJ2-1, is EAGVAQSPRYKIIEKRQSVAFWCNPISGHATLYWYQQILGQGPKLLIQFQNNGVVDDSQLPKDRFSAERLKGVDSTLKIQPAKLEDSAVYLCASSSPAGASSYNEQFFGPGTRLTVL.

The rearrangement uses TRBV4-1 and TRBJ2-1, with D perhaps matching TRBD2 (6 bases). V lost 3 bases to trimming and J lost 0 bases, with 21 bases between them. CDR1 and CDR2 from the germline V gene are MGHRA and YSYEKL. CDR3 size: 19 residues. Written as DNA, the CDR3 is TGCGCCAGCAGCCAGACGGATATGGGGCTCGGGAGCTCCTACAATGAGCAGTTCTTC. It yields the protein CASSQTDMGLGSSYNEQFF.